This T cell receptor beta chain was sequenced for a study of T cell responses to AZD1222 COVID-19 vaccine. Study conclusions and caveats: Repertoire sampling occurred only after the peak T cell response. The study found vaccine-associated CD4 TCRs spanning spike, dominant at 160-218 and 743-854. Clonal diversity was possibly underestimated; the donors were predominantly white British and more often female. Only a handful of individuals given AZD1222 were seropositive at baseline.

A note on this clone: Its specificity is not known.

Germline V gene sequence: CDR1 ENHRY, CDR2 SYGVKD. J gave up 8 bases and V 4 bases, and 8 bases lay outside the gene matches. This CDR3 is 15 amino acids long. Assay used: immunoSEQ multiplex PCR; TCRdb lists only in-frame clones, some missing. The data contain 150,000 to 170,000 clones, roughly nine tenths of them singletons. This TCR was sampled from an adult in good health. Specimen: peripheral blood, collected on day 0 of MenACWY control vaccination. The rearrangement joins TRBV10-3 to TRBJ1-6; the match to TRBD1 covers 7 bases. CDR3 nucleotide sequence: TGTGCCATCAGTGCAGGGGGGAATCGGGATTCACCCCTCCACTTT. Protein: CAISAGGNRDSPLHF.